A single TCR beta chain is shown here with its context. Its antigen is currently unknown. The PCR used 60 Vbeta and 13 Jbeta primers. Sequenced by immunoSEQ multiplex PCR; TCRdb stores in-frame clones only, minus some. Among approximately 170,000 clones listed, over 60% were seen once. The sample belongs to a study of cytomegalovirus exposure and HLA in healthy donors. Study findings and constraints: For TCR beta chains, V- and J-gene trimming was later linked to a missense DCLRE1C variant. In a later analysis, HLA-associated TCR beta chains were more clonally expanded than equally common others. Because they were indistinguishable, some V segments, including TRBV6-2 and TRBV6-3, were excluded. Accurate prediction of most subjects' HLA-A and HLA-B alleles from TCR beta sequences was reported.

The germline V gene encodes CDR1 LNHDA and CDR2 SQIVND (reference sequence). This CDR3 is 12 amino acids long. Trimming stripped 1 base from V and 8 bases from J, with 6 bases between. The clonotype originates from a girl aged 10 to 17 in good health and CMV-seronegative. The chain recombines TRBV19 with TRBJ2-1, with D hard to call. Sequences were obtained from PBMCs. CDR3 nucleotides: TGTGCCAGTAGTATAGTAGTCTATGAGCAGTTCTTC. Translating gives CASSIVVYEQFF.